This record covers a single T cell receptor (beta chain). The sample is drawn from a study of shared clonotypes between healthy human individuals. About the study: CD8 memory received one plate per donor, CD8 naive two, CD4 memory three and CD4 naive three.

Trimming stripped 0 bases from V and 3 bases from J, with 15 bases between. The CDR3 consists of 17 residues. Germline CDR1 and CDR2: ENHRY and SYGVKD. The assay ran at deep level. The protocol was immunoSEQ multiplex PCR, while the TCRdb copy is restricted to in-frame clones and leaves out a portion. The sample has just over 2,000,000 clones, about 95% seen once. The sample taken for sequencing was naive CD4+ T cells sorted from blood. Subset noted: CD45RA+ positively selected. The chain couples TRBV10-3 to TRBJ1-5; no firm D call. The sequence derives from a man between 18 and 29 years old in good health. CDR3 sequence (DNA): TGTGCCATCAGTGAGTCGGTTAGTCTCGGCGTCAATCAGCCCCAGCATTTT. This gives the protein CAISESVSLGVNQPQHF.